The subject of this entry is one T cell receptor beta chain. The data were taken from a study of blood T cell repertoires in COVID-19. Turning to the study itself: The samples span acute and convalescent COVID-19 from the United States, Italy and Spain.

Between the trimmed V and J ends, which lost 2 bases and 4 bases, there was a span of 18 bases. Germline V lookup: CDR1 KGHSH, CDR2 LQKENI. The CDR3 is made up of 17 amino acids. Original handling: Reference gene primers were amplified, and this amplification served to estimate nucleated cell counts. Sequencing used immunoSEQ multiplex PCR; TCRdb keeps in-frame clones, though not all of them. V and J calls and clone size are given by that table; D and trimming were obtained from the DNA. The sample lists over 100,000 clones, 85% to 90% occurring once. This receptor was obtained from a human donor in a cohort sampled during active COVID-19. The chain recombines TRBV18 with TRBJ2-1; TRBD1 is a possible D gene (5 bases). Source material: peripheral blood. DNA for the CDR3: TGTGCCAGCTCACCATACAGGACCCAAGGGCCTTACAATGAGCAGTTCTTC. Translating it yields CASSPYRTQGPYNEQFF. The full variable domain, in which reference TRBV18 and TRBJ2-1 provide the parts outside the CDR3, is NAGVMQNPRHLVRRRGQEARLRCSPMKGHSHVYWYRQLPEEGLKFMVYLQKENIIDESGMPKERFSAEFPKEGPSILRIQQVVRGDSAAYFCASSPYRTQGPYNEQFFGPGTRLTVL.